The next 21 T cell receptor beta chains were all read from a single sample in a study of T cell clones after liver transplantation. Measured with immunoSEQ multiplex PCR; TCRdb has only the in-frame clones, and not every one. The sample contains about 74,000 clones, roughly 80% of which appear only once. The sample was CD4+ T cells from blood, taken before liver transplant. The source of these receptors is a human donor who received a liver transplant.

The chain couples TRBV7-9 to TRBJ2-5; 7 nucleotides agree with TRBD2. The ends lost 1 base at V and 5 bases at J; junction bases unmatched: 4. The germline V gene encodes CDR1 SEHNR and CDR2 FQNEAQ (reference sequence). There are 14 residues in the CDR3. CDR3 in DNA: TGTGCCAGCAGCTTAGTGCGGGAGCTGGAGACCCAGTACTTC. This encodes CASSLVRELETQYF.

This clone was seen a handful of times. V and J are TRBV28 and TRBJ2-7, with D possibly being TRBD1 (5 bases). The CDR3 contains 14 residues. The V end was cut by 6 bases, the J end by 3 bases, with 15 bases between. Germline assignment: CDR1 MDHEN and CDR2 SYDVKM. CDR3 coding DNA: TGTGCCAGCAGCTCCCCCCTTGACAGCTACGAGCAGTACTTC. This codes for CASSSPLDSYEQYF.

The rearrangement uses TRBV28 and TRBJ1-4; TRBD1 might be the D (5 bases). The CDR3 runs to 14 residues. CDR1 is MDHEN, CDR2 SYDVKM, per germline. Trimming took off 3 bases at V and 3 bases at J, with 8 bases between the two ends. As DNA, the CDR3 is TGTGCCAGCAGTTTGGGGGGAGCTAATGAAAAACTGTTTTTT. This sequence encodes CASSLGGANEKLFF.

The rearrangement joins TRBV5-1 to TRBJ1-2, with 8 nucleotides matching TRBD1. The CDR3 loop spans 16 amino acids. With V trimmed by 3 bases and J by 4 bases, 11 bases remained unmatched. CDR1 and CDR2 from the germline V gene are SGHRS and YFSETQ. The CDR3: CASSSSPGTGPYGYTF. In DNA, the CDR3 is TGCGCCAGCAGCTCGAGTCCAGGGACAGGCCCCTATGGCTACACCTTC.

This chain links TRBV7-2 with TRBJ2-7, with TRBD2 matching 9 bases. Germline V gene data show CDR1 as SGHTA and CDR2 as FQGNSA. The CDR3 covers 14 residues. V trimming: 4 bases; J trimming: 4 bases; junction bases outside the gene matches: 5. CDR3 amino acids: CASSSQSGRYEQYF. The CDR3 nucleotides read TGTGCCAGCAGCTCCCAAAGCGGGAGGTACGAGCAGTACTTC.

This clone was seen a handful of times. The chain combines TRBV5-1 with TRBJ1-1; D perhaps matches TRBD1 (6 bases). Germline V lookup: CDR1 SGHRS, CDR2 YFSETQ. The CDR3 length is 15 residues. Trimming removed 0 bases at V and 0 bases at J, with 9 bases between. DNA of the CDR3: TGCGCCAGCAGCTTGGGTGGGGGCCTGAACACTGAAGCTTTCTTT. Translated, it gives CASSLGGGLNTEAFF.

This chain connects TRBV5-1 to TRBJ2-1; TRBD2 agrees at 8 bases. CDR1 is SGHRS and CDR2 is YFSETQ in the germline V gene. With 4 bases clipped from V and 6 bases from J, the junction kept 6 bases outside the gene matches. The CDR3 is 14 amino acids. The DNA for the CDR3 is TGCGCCAGCAGCCTCGGGACTAGAATCAATGAGCAGTTCTTC. Protein sequence: CASSLGTRINEQFF. Using reference TRBV5-1 and TRBJ2-1 for the parts outside the CDR3, the full variable domain is KAGVTQTPRYLIKTRGQQVTLSCSPISGHRSVSWYQQTPGQGLQFLFEYFSETQRNKGNFPGRFSGRQFSNSRSEMNVSTLELGDSALYLCASSLGTRINEQFFGPGTRLTVL.

This clone was seen just once. The chain carries TRBV5-8 and TRBJ1-2; D is unclear. Trimming removed 0 bases from V and 6 bases from J, with 9 bases in between. Per germline, CDR1 SGHTS and CDR2 YDEGEE. The CDR3 extends over 13 amino acids. CDR3 sequence reads: CASSLVPDDGYTF. The CDR3 DNA reads TGTGCCAGCAGCTTGGTACCGGACGATGGCTACACCTTC.

The chain employs TRBV4-1 and TRBJ1-5, with 9 nucleotides matching TRBD1. J gave up 7 bases and V 0 bases, and 13 bases lay outside the gene matches. Germline values: CDR1 MGHRA, CDR2 YSYEKL. The CDR3 covers 18 residues. In DNA form, the CDR3 reads TGCGCCAGCAGCCAAGATCGCCGGAGGGGGACAGGGAACCAGCCCCAGCATTTT. This codes for CASSQDRRRGTGNQPQHF.

This chain connects TRBV10-3 to TRBJ2-2; possible D gene TRBD2, 7 bases. The germline V and J ends were trimmed by 9 bases and 5 bases, with 16 bases remaining between them. CDR1 is ENHRY and CDR2 is SYGVKD in the germline V gene. The CDR3 totals 14 residues. The CDR3 sequence is CAMGAQAGTGELFF. The DNA for the CDR3 is TGTGCCATGGGGGCTCAAGCGGGAACCGGGGAGCTGTTTTTT.

The chain recombines TRBV5-1 with TRBJ2-1, with D perhaps TRBD2 (6 bases). CDR1 and CDR2 from the germline V gene are SGHRS and YFSETQ. Deletions cut 4 bases from V and 3 bases from J, with 11 bases between. The CDR3 loop spans 14 amino acids. Written as DNA, the CDR3 is TGCGCCAGCAGCCCGGGTAGCGGCTACAATGAGCAGTTCTTC. As protein: CASSPGSGYNEQFF.

This sequence joins TRBV13 and TRBJ2-5, with TRBD2 identical over 16 bases. With V trimmed by 8 bases and J by 0 bases, 6 bases remained unmatched. The CDR3 loop spans 17 amino acids. CDR1 is PRHDT, CDR2 FYEKMQ, per germline (reference sequence). The CDR3: CASSGLAGGPYQETQYF. The CDR3 DNA reads as TGTGCCAGCTCGGGACTAGCGGGAGGGCCGTACCAAGAGACCCAGTACTTC.

This clone was recorded only once. The gene calls are TRBV27 and TRBJ2-5; 7 nucleotides align to TRBD1. Per germline, CDR1 MNHEY and CDR2 SMNVEV (reference sequence). This CDR3 has 15 residues. V gave up 5 bases and J gave up 5 bases; unmatched junction bases: 11. The DNA for the CDR3 is TGTGCCAGCAGTAGGATCGACAGGGCCAGGGAGACCCAGTACTTC. This gives the protein CASSRIDRARETQYF.

V gene TRBV7-2 combines with J gene TRBJ2-7, with D possibly TRBD2 on 6 matching bases. The V gene lost 4 bases and the J gene lost 5 bases, with 15 bases spanning the gap. Looked up from germline, CDR1 is SGHTA and CDR2 is FQGNSA. The CDR3 runs 14 residues. CDR3 sequence (DNA): TGTGCCAGCAGCTCGGGACTGGTCTTTAACGAGCAGTACTTC. Protein: CASSSGLVFNEQYF.

The chain recombines TRBV19 with TRBJ2-7, with unresolved D. V was cut by 6 bases and J by 4 bases, with 19 bases left in between. The CDR3 extends over 15 amino acids. Germline V gives CDR1 LNHDA, CDR2 SQIVND (reference sequence). The CDR3 DNA is TGTGCCAGTAGCCGCAGTCTGGGTAAAAGTTACGAGCAGTACTTC. This encodes CASSRSLGKSYEQYF. Full variable domain (rest looked up from reference TRBV19 and TRBJ2-7): DGGITQSPKYLFRKEGQNVTLSCEQNLNHDAMYWYRQDPGQGLRLIYYSQIVNDFQKGDIAEGYSVSREKKESFPLTVTSAQKNPTAFYLCASSRSLGKSYEQYFGPGTRLTVT.

The rearrangement links TRBV28 to TRBJ1-1; TRBD1 aligns across 7 bases. The junction had 9 bases not matched to a gene; V was cut back by 6 bases and J by 5 bases. Germline V gene data show CDR1 as MDHEN and CDR2 as SYDVKM. The CDR3 is 14 residues long. CDR3 loop: CASRETGSGTEAFF. The CDR3 region has the DNA TGTGCCAGCAGGGAGACAGGGTCGGGGACTGAAGCTTTCTTT.

This chain connects TRBV2 to TRBJ2-2, with 12 bases that match TRBD1. Losses at the gene ends were 7 bases for V and 6 bases for J; bases not matched to a gene: 6. There are 15 residues in the CDR3. The germline gives CDR1 SNHLY, CDR2 FYNNEI. The CDR3 here is CASNPGQGAAGELFF. CDR3 nucleotides: TGTGCCAGCAATCCGGGACAGGGGGCCGCCGGGGAGCTGTTTTTT. The full variable domain, its missing parts supplied by reference TRBV2 and TRBJ2-2, is EPEVTQTPSHQVTQMGQEVILRCVPISNHLYFYWYRQILGQKVEFLVSFYNNEISEKSEIFDDQFSVERPDGSNFTLKIRSTKLEDSAMYFCASNPGQGAAGELFFGEGSRLTVL.

V and J are TRBV7-8 and TRBJ1-5; TRBD1 matches at 9 bases. Germline V gene sequence: CDR1 SGHVS, CDR2 FQNEAQ. V shed 4 bases, J shed 3 bases, and the junction held 4 bases outside the gene matches. The CDR3 consists of 15 residues. CDR3 sequence reads: CASSYRDRDNQPQHF. The CDR3 DNA reads TGTGCCAGCAGCTACCGGGACAGGGACAATCAGCCCCAGCATTTT.

The chain links TRBV5-6 to TRBJ2-2, with D possibly TRBD1 on 6 matching bases. The CDR3 loop spans 15 amino acids. Trimming shortened V by 6 bases and J by 5 bases, and 17 bases separated the two germline ends. Germline V lookup: CDR1 SGHDT, CDR2 YYEEEE. CDR3 sequence (DNA): TGTGCCAGCACCGTACAGGGCTTTCGTACCGGGGAGCTGTTTTTT. This translates into CASTVQGFRTGELFF.

This clone is termed medium-sized (0.01 to 0.1%). This rearrangement joins TRBV29-1 to TRBJ2-3; 9 nucleotides match TRBD1. The CDR3 runs to 15 residues. Trimming removed 4 bases from V and 0 bases from J; junction bases left unmatched: 5. Germline lookup yields CDR1 SQVTM and CDR2 ANQGSEA. The DNA for the CDR3 is TGCAGCGTTGCCCTGGGACAGGGAAGCACAGATACGCAGTATTTT. Its protein is CSVALGQGSTDTQYF.

This rearrangement joins TRBV11-2 to TRBJ1-2; the D gene is possibly TRBD1 (5 bases). Looked up from germline, CDR1 is SGHAT and CDR2 is FQNNGV. The CDR3 length is 12 residues. The V end was cut by 2 bases, the J end by 4 bases, with 5 bases between. CDR3 DNA: TGTGCCAGCAGCTTAACAGGCTATGGCTACACCTTC. Amino acid sequence: CASSLTGYGYTF.